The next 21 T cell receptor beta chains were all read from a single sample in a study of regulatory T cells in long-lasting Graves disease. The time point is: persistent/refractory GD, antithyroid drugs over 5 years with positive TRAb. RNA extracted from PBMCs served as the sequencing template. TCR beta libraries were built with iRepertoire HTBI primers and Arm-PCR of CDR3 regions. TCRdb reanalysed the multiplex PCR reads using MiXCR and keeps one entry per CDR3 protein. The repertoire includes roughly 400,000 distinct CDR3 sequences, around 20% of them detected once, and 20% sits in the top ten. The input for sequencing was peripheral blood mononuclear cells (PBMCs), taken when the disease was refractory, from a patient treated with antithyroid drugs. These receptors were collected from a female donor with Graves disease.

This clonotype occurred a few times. The CDR3 region is CASSYLGRSGAYEQYF. The DNA of the CDR3 is TGTGCCAGCAGTTACCTGGGCAGGTCGGGCGCCTACGAGCAGTACTTC. The V gene is TRBV6-5, the J gene TRBJ2-7; D is ambiguous. CDR1 and CDR2 (germline): MNHEY, SVGAGI. The V end was cut by 2 bases, the J end by 2 bases, with 16 bases between. This CDR3 comprises 16 residues.

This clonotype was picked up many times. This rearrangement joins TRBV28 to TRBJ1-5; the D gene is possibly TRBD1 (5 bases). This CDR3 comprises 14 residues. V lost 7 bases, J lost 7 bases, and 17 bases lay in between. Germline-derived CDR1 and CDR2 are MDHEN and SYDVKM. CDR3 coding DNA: TGTGCCAGCAACCCCCCGGGGGGAGGCCAGCCCCAGCATTTT. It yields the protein CASNPPGGGQPQHF.

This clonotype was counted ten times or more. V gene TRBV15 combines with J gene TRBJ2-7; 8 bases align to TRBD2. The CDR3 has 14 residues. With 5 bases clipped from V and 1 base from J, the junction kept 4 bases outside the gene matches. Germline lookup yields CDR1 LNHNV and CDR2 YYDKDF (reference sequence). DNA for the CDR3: TGTGCCACCAGCCTCGGGGGGGTATCCTACGAGCAGTACTTC. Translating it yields CATSLGGVSYEQYF. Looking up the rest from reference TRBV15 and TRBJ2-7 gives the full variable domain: DAMVIQNPRYQVTQFGKPVTLSCSQTLNHNVMYWYQQKSSQAPKLLFHYYDKDFNNEADTPDNFQSRRPNTSFCFLDIRSPGLGDTAMYLCATSLGGVSYEQYFGPGTRLTVT.

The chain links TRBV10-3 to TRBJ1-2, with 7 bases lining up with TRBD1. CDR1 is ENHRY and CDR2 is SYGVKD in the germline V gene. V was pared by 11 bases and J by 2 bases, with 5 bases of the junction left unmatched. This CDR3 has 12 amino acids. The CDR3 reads CAAETGNYGYTF. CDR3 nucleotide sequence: TGTGCCGCAGAGACAGGGAACTATGGCTACACCTTC.

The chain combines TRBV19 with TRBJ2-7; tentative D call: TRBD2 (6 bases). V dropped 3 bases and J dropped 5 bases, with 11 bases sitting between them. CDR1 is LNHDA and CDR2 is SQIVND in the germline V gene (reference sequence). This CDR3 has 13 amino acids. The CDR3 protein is CASSIGGTDEQYF. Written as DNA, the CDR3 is TGTGCCAGTAGTATCGGGGGTACAGACGAGCAGTACTTC.

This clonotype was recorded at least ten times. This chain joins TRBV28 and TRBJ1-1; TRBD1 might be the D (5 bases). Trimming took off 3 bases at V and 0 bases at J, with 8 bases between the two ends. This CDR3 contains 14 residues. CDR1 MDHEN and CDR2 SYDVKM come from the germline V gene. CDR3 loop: CASSFPGMNTEAFF. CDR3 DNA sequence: TGTGCCAGCAGTTTCCCAGGGATGAACACTGAAGCTTTCTTT.

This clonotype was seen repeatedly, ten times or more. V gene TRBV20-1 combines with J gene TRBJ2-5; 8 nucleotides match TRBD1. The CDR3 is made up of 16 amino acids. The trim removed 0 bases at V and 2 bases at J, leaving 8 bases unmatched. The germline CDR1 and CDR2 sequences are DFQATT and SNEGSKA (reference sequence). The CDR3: CSARDRVRGRQETQYF. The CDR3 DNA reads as TGCAGTGCTAGAGATCGGGTCAGGGGGCGGCAAGAGACCCAGTACTTC.

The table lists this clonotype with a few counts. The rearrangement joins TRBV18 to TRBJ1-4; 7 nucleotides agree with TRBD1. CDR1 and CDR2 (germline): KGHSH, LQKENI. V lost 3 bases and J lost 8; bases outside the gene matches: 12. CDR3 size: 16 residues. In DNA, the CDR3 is TGTGCCAGCTCACCTCCAAACAGGGGAGGAGAGGAAAAACTGTTTTTT. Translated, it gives CASSPPNRGGEEKLFF.

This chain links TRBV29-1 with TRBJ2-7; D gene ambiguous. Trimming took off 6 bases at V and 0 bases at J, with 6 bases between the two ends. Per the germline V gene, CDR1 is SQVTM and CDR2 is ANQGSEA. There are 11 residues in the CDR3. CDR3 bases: TGCAGCGTACATCACTCCTACGAGCAGTACTTC. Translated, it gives CSVHHSYEQYF.

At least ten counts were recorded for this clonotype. The CDR3 loop is CASSLGPQNTEAFF. In nucleotides, the CDR3 is TGTGCCAGCAGCTTAGGGCCTCAGAACACTGAAGCTTTCTTT. This chain uses TRBV7-8 with TRBJ1-1; D remains ambiguous. Germline assignment: CDR1 SGHVS and CDR2 FQNEAQ. This CDR3 region has 14 residues. The ends were cut back, 1 base at V and 1 base at J, with 7 bases in the middle.

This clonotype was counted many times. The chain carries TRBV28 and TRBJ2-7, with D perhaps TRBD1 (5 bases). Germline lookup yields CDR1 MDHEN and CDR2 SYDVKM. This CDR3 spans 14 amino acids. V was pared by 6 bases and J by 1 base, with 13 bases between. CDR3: CASSQYRTSYEQYF. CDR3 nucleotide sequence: TGTGCCAGCAGCCAGTACAGGACGTCCTACGAGCAGTACTTC.

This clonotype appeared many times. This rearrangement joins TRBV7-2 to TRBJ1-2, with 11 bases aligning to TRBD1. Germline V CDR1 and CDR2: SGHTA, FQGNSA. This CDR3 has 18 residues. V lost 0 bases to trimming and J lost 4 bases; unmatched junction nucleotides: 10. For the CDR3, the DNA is TGTGCCAGCAGCTTAGCGGGGGACAGGGGGTTCGCGGTCTATGGCTACACCTTC. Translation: CASSLAGDRGFAVYGYTF. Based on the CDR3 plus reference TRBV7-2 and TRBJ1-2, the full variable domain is GAGVSQSPSNKVTEKGKDVELRCDPISGHTALYWYRQSLGQGLEFLIYFQGNSAPDKSGLPSDRFSAERTGGSVSTLTIQRTQQEDSAVYLCASSLAGDRGFAVYGYTFGSGTRLTVV.

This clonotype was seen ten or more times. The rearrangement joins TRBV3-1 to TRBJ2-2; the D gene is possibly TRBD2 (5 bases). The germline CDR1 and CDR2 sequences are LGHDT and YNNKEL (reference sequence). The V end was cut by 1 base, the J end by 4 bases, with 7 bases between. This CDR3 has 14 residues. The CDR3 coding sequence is TGTGCCAGCAGCCAAGTTGGGAGCACCGGGGAGCTGTTTTTT. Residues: CASSQVGSTGELFF.

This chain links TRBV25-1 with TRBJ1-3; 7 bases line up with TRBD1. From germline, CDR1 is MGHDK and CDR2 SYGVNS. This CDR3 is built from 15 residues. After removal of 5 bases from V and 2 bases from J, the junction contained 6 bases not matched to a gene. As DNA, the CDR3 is TGTGCCAGCAGTTCCCACAGGGGCCCTGGAAACACCATATATTTT. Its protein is CASSSHRGPGNTIYF.

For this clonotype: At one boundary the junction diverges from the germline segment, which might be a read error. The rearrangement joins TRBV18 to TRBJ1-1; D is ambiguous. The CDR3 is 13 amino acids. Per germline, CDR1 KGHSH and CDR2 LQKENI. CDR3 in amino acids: CASSPPVNTEALF. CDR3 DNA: TGTGCCAGCTCACCCCCAGTGAACACTGAAGCTCTCTTT.

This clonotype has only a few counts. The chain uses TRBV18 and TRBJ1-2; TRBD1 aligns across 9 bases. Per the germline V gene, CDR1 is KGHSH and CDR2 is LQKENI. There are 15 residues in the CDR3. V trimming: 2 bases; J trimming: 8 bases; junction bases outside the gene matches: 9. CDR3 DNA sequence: TGTGCCAGCTCACCAATTGAGGGACAGGGAGTAGGCTACACCTTC. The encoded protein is CASSPIEGQGVGYTF.

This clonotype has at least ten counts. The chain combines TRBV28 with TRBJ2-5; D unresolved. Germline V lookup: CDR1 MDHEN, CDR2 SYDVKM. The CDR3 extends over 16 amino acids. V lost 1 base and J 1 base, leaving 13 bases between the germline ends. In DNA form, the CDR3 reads TGTGCCAGCAGTTTATTTTACGGCAGCATCCAAGAGACCCAGTACTTC. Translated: CASSLFYGSIQETQYF.

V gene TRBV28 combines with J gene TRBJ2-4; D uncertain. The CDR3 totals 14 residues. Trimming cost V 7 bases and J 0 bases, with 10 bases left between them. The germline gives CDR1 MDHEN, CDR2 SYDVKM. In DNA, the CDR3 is TGTGCCAGCACCCGGTCCCTAGCCAAAAACATTCAGTACTTC. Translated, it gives CASTRSLAKNIQYF.

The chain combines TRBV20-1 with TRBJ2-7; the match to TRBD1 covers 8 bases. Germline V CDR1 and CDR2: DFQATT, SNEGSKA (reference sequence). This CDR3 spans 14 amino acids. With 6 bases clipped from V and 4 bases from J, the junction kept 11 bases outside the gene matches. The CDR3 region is CSARPGRGLYEQYF. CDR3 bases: TGCAGTGCCCGACCCGGCAGGGGGCTGTACGAGCAGTACTTC.

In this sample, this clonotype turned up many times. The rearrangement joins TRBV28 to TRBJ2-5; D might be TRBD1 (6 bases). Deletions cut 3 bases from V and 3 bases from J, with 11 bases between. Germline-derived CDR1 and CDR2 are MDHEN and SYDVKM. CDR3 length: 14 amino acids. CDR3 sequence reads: CASSFTGHEETQYF. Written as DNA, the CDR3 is TGTGCCAGCAGTTTTACGGGACATGAAGAGACCCAGTACTTC.

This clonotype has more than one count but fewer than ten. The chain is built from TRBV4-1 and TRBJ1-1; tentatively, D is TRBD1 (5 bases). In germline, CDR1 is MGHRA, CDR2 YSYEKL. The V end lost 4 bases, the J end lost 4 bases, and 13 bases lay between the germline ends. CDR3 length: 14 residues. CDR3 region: CASSPLGVGTEAFF. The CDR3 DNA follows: TGCGCCAGCAGCCCCTTGGGGGTGGGCACTGAAGCTTTCTTT.